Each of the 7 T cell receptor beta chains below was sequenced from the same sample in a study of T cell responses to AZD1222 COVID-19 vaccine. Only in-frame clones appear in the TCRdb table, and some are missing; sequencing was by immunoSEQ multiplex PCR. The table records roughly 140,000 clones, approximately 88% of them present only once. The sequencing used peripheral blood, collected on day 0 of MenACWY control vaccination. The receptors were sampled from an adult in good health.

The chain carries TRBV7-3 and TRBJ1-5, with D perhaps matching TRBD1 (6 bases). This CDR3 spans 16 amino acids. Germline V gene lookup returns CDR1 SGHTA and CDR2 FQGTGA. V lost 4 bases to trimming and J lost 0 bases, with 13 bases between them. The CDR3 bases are TGTGCCAGCAGCTCAGGGGTCCCCTATAGCAATCAGCCCCAGCATTTT. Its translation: CASSSGVPYSNQPQHF.

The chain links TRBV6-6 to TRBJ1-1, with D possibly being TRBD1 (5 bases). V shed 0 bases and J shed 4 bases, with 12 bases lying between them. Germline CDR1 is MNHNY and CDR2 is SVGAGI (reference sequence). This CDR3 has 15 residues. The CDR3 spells CASSYSKGLGTEAFF. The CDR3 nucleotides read TGTGCCAGCAGTTACTCGAAGGGGCTTGGCACTGAAGCTTTCTTT.

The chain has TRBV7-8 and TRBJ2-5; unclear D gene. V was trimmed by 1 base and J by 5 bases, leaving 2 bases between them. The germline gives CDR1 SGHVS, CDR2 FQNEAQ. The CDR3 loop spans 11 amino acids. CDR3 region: CASSLDETQYF. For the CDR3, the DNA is TGTGCCAGCAGCTTAGATGAGACCCAGTACTTC.

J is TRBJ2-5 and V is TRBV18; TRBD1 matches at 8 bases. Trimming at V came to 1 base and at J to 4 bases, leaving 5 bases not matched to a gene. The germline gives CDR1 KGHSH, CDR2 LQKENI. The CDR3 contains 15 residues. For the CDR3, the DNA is TGTGCCAGCTCACCACTCGGGACAGGAGGAGAGACCCAGTACTTC. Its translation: CASSPLGTGGETQYF.

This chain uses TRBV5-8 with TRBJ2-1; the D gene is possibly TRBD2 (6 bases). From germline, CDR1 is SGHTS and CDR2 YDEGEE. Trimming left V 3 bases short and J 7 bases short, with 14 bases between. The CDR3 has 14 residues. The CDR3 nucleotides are TGTGCCAGCAGCTGGACGACTGGGGGGAATGAGCAGTTCTTC. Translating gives CASSWTTGGNEQFF.

Here the CDR3 reads CASRSGTSGYEQYF. The CDR3 nucleotides are TGTGCCAGCAGATCTGGGACTAGCGGTTACGAGCAGTACTTC. V gene TRBV11-3 combines with J gene TRBJ2-7; 11 bases are a match to TRBD2. The CDR3 contains 14 residues. Germline CDR1 and CDR2: SGHNT and YENEEA. The V gene end was trimmed by 6 bases and the J gene end by 4 bases; junction bases not matched to a gene: 5.

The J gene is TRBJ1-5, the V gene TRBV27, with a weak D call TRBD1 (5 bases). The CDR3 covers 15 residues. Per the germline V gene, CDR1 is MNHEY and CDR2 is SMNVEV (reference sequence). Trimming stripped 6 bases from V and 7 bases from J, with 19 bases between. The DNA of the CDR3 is TGTGCCAGCAGCCTCGGTGGGGGGAGCGGACAGCCCCAGCATTTT. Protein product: CASSLGGGSGQPQHF.